This TCR beta chain comes out of a study of metastatic and nonmetastatic thyroid tumors. Looking at the study overall: It was across blood and tumor or nodule tissue from malignant and benign thyroid patients that repertoires were compared.

As processed by the authors: Built for papillary thyroid cancer, a distant-metastasis classifier drew on CDR3 differences across clinicopathological groups. MiXCR reprocessed the PCR reads for TCRdb. Here the V and J calls rest on TCRdb's processing, not on the authors' analysis. Of some 22,000 clones detected, 20% to 30% appear once; the ten largest clones hold about 12%. Study-wide results and limits: A significant increase in TCR beta diversity was reportedly seen in malignant thyroid tumors relative to benign nodules, in blood and tumor.

Treatment of any kind had been given to no patient before thyroid surgery. V was cut by 4 bases and J by 3 bases, with 16 bases left in between. Germline V gives CDR1 DFQATT, CDR2 SNEGSKA (reference sequence). This CDR3 spans 14 amino acids. Concerning this clone: Antigen: not known.

The material sequenced was tumor tissue. This sequence was found in a male donor with papillary thyroid cancer or a benign thyroid nodule (not recorded which). Some clones in this sample may be carry-over from other donors' samples. V and J are TRBV20-1 and TRBJ2-7; D possibly corresponds to TRBD2 (5 bases). Written as DNA, the CDR3 is TGCAGTGCTACCCGTCGCGACGCGGGCTACGAGCAGTACTTC. Its translation: CSATRRDAGYEQYF.